Presented here are 32 T cell receptor beta chains from one specimen sequenced in a study of blood T cell repertoires in COVID-19. Only in-frame clones appear in the TCRdb table, and some are missing; sequencing was by immunoSEQ multiplex PCR. The table has about 180,000 clones, roughly 88% seen once; the top ten hold about 7%. Sequencing input: peripheral blood. The receptors here all came from a middle-aged woman with COVID-19, enrolled during active disease.

The chain is built from TRBV3-1 (or the pseudogene TRBV3-2) and TRBJ1-2; D is unclear. Germline V gene lookup returns CDR1 LGHDT and CDR2 YNNKEL (reference sequence). This CDR3 has 14 amino acids. Trimming removed 4 bases from V and 2 bases from J, with 11 bases in between. Written as DNA, the CDR3 is TGTGCCAGCAGCCCCAAGGGAGAAAACTATGGCTACACCTTC. It translates to CASSPKGENYGYTF.

The chain uses TRBV28 and TRBJ2-7; 13 nucleotides agree with TRBD2. CDR1 is MDHEN and CDR2 is SYDVKM in the germline V gene. V gave up 3 bases and J gave up 7 bases; unmatched junction bases: 15. The CDR3 covers 18 residues. In DNA, the CDR3 is TGTGCCAGCAGTTTCCTGCGACTAACTAGCGGGAGGGCCCGTGAGCAGTACTTC. Its protein is CASSFLRLTSGRAREQYF.

The chain carries TRBV19 and TRBJ2-7, with a possible D match to TRBD1 (6 bases). The CDR3 contains 16 residues. V was cut by 6 bases and J by 4 bases, with 22 bases left in between. CDR1 is LNHDA and CDR2 is SQIVND in the germline V gene (reference sequence). The CDR3 here is CASRGVNTGTRYEQYF. As DNA, the CDR3 is TGTGCCAGTAGGGGTGTTAACACAGGGACCCGATACGAGCAGTACTTC.

The chain joins TRBV19 to TRBJ1-1, with D possibly TRBD1 on 6 matching bases. Between the trimmed V and J ends, which lost 0 bases and 1 base, there was a span of 12 bases. The CDR3 is 16 residues long. Germline CDR1 is LNHDA and CDR2 is SQIVND (reference sequence). The CDR3 bases are TGTGCCAGTAGTATAGAGGGGGGGCAGGCGAACACTGAAGCTTTCTTT. Protein: CASSIEGGQANTEAFF.

On this clone itself: An end of the junction does not agree with germline; a read error may underlie this. The V and J genes are TRBV7-7 and TRBJ2-5; D might be TRBD1 (6 bases). Germline lookup yields CDR1 SSHAT and CDR2 FNYEAQ (reference sequence). The CDR3 consists of 14 residues. CDR3 sequence (DNA): TGTGCTAGCAGCTTGACAGGTTATCAAGAGACCCAGTACTTC. It codes for CASSLTGYQETQYF.

The chain combines TRBV5-4 with TRBJ2-1; D is possibly TRBD2 (6 bases). Germline V gene data show CDR1 as SGHNT and CDR2 as YYREEE (reference sequence). V was clipped by 1 base and J by 4 bases, with 12 bases between them. This CDR3 has 15 residues. In nucleotides, the CDR3 is TGTGCCAGCAGCTTGATTAGCGGACAATACAATGAGCAGTTCTTC. Amino acids: CASSLISGQYNEQFF.

The rearrangement links TRBV18 to TRBJ2-1; 11 bases line up with TRBD1. Per germline, CDR1 KGHSH and CDR2 LQKENI. The trim removed 4 bases at V and 5 bases at J, leaving 4 bases unmatched. The CDR3 is made up of 15 amino acids. The CDR3 loop is CASSLGQGAHNEQFF. The DNA for the CDR3 is TGTGCCAGCTCACTTGGACAGGGGGCGCACAATGAGCAGTTCTTC.

The chain employs TRBV5-4 and TRBJ2-5; D remains ambiguous. CDR1 is SGHNT, CDR2 YYREEE, per germline (reference sequence). The germline V and J ends were trimmed by 4 bases and 5 bases, with 21 bases remaining between them. There are 16 residues in the CDR3. CDR3 amino acids: CASSLIHSRDVETQYF. DNA for the CDR3: TGTGCCAGCAGCCTCATCCACAGCCGAGATGTTGAGACCCAGTACTTC.

This chain links TRBV14 with TRBJ1-1, with a possible D match to TRBD1 (6 bases). Trimming left V 0 bases short and J 3 bases short, with 11 bases between. This CDR3 has 15 residues. The germline V gene encodes CDR1 SGHDN and CDR2 FVKESK. CDR3 region: CASSQETGWDTEAFF. CDR3 coding DNA: TGTGCCAGCAGCCAAGAAACAGGGTGGGACACTGAAGCTTTCTTT.

The rearrangement links TRBV28 to TRBJ2-1; the match to TRBD2 covers 11 bases. Trimming cost V 6 bases and J 4 bases; bases outside gene matches: 5. The CDR3 is 15 residues long. CDR1 and CDR2 (germline): MDHEN, SYDVKM. The CDR3 protein is CASRWGTSGYNEQFF. The CDR3 coding sequence is TGTGCCAGCAGATGGGGGACTAGCGGATACAATGAGCAGTTCTTC.

This clone was observed a few times. V is TRBV19 and J is TRBJ2-1; TRBD2 matches 12 bases. V was clipped by 3 bases and J by 4 bases; unmatched bases: 4. CDR1 and CDR2 (germline): LNHDA, SQIVND (reference sequence). The CDR3 runs 16 residues. CDR3 sequence reads: CASSILAGGIYNEQFF. CDR3 nucleotide sequence: TGTGCCAGTAGTATCCTAGCGGGAGGGATTTACAATGAGCAGTTCTTC. Supplemented by reference TRBV19 and TRBJ2-1, the full variable domain reads DGGITQSPKYLFRKEGQNVTLSCEQNLNHDAMYWYRQDPGQGLRLIYYSQIVNDFQKGDIAEGYSVSREKKESFPLTVTSAQKNPTAFYLCASSILAGGIYNEQFFGPGTRLTVL.

This sequence joins TRBV3-1 (or the pseudogene TRBV3-2) and TRBJ1-1; 9 bases map to TRBD1. The germline CDR1 and CDR2 sequences are LGHDT and YNNKEL (reference sequence). J lost 2 bases, V lost 4 bases, and 2 bases had no gene match. The CDR3 consists of 14 residues. CDR3 loop: CASSRTGANTEAFF. The CDR3 DNA sequence: TGTGCCAGCAGCCGGACAGGGGCAAACACTGAAGCTTTCTTT.

The CDR3 nucleotides are TGCAGCGTTGGGGACAGGGGAGCCACGGCTGAAGCTTTCTTT. Protein: CSVGDRGATAEAFF. The chain employs TRBV29-1 and TRBJ1-1, with 10 bases aligning to TRBD1. Trimming at V came to 4 bases and at J to 6 bases, leaving 8 bases not matched to a gene. CDR3 length: 14 amino acids. Per germline, CDR1 SQVTM and CDR2 ANQGSEA. Using reference TRBV29-1 and TRBJ1-1 for the parts outside the CDR3, the full variable domain is SAVISQKPSRDICQRGTSLTIQCQVDSQVTMMFWYRQQPGQSLTLIATANQGSEATYESGFVIDKFPISRPNLTFSTLTVSNMSPEDSSIYLCSVGDRGATAEAFFGQGTRLTVV.

This clone was found many times. The J gene is TRBJ1-2, the V gene TRBV6-5, with D maybe TRBD1 (5 bases). This CDR3 region has 16 residues. The germline V gene encodes CDR1 MNHEY and CDR2 SVGAGI. Trimming shortened V by 0 bases and J by 4 bases, and 15 bases separated the two germline ends. CDR3 sequence: CASSYSHEAGLYGYTF. For the CDR3, the DNA is TGTGCCAGCAGTTACTCGCATGAGGCAGGGCTCTATGGCTACACCTTC.

This clone was detected once. The rearrangement joins TRBV5-1 to TRBJ2-6; 7 bases align to TRBD1. The V segment lost 3 bases and the J segment 0 bases; nucleotides outside the gene matches: 15. Germline V gene sequence: CDR1 SGHRS, CDR2 YFSETQ. This CDR3 region has 20 residues. The CDR3 loop is CASSSYPQGVLSSGANVLTF. CDR3 DNA sequence: TGCGCCAGCAGCTCCTACCCGCAGGGGGTGTTAAGCTCTGGGGCCAACGTCCTGACTTTC.

The genes are TRBV19 and TRBJ1-5; TRBD1 might be the D (5 bases). This CDR3 has 14 amino acids. Trimming pared 10 bases from V and 5 bases from J, leaving 18 bases between. Per germline, CDR1 LNHDA and CDR2 SQIVND (reference sequence). The CDR3 reads CATAWRGGDQPQHF. The CDR3, as DNA: TGTGCCACCGCGTGGCGGGGGGGGGATCAGCCCCAGCATTTT.

The chain joins TRBV5-1 to TRBJ1-5; the D gene is possibly TRBD1 (6 bases). The CDR3 is made up of 14 amino acids. The germline gives CDR1 SGHRS, CDR2 YFSETQ. V lost 5 bases, J lost 2 bases, and 11 bases lay in between. Here the CDR3 reads CASRPGGRNQPQHF. The CDR3 nucleotides read TGCGCCAGCAGACCGGGGGGGCGCAATCAGCCCCAGCATTTT.

This clone has a handful of counts. This chain links TRBV10-1 with TRBJ1-2; maybe TRBD1 (6 bases). Germline V lookup: CDR1 WNHNN, CDR2 SYGVQD (reference sequence). The CDR3 sequence is 14 residues long. V lost 0 bases and J 6 bases, leaving 11 bases between the germline ends. The DNA of the CDR3 is TGCGCCAGCAGTGAGTCGAAAGGGGGAAATGGCTACACCTTC. Encoded protein: CASSESKGGNGYTF.

V gene TRBV7-2 combines with J gene TRBJ1-1; 7 positions match TRBD1. This CDR3 region has 13 residues. V dropped 5 bases and J dropped 7; count of bases not matched to a gene: 7. Per the germline V gene, CDR1 is SGHTA and CDR2 is FQGNSA. In DNA form, the CDR3 reads TGTGCCAGCAGCGTACAGGGGAGACTTGAAGCTTTCTTT. Its translation: CASSVQGRLEAFF.

In regard to this clone: The same CDR3 also results from other DNA sequences found in this sample. This rearrangement joins TRBV27 to TRBJ1-1; D may be TRBD1 (5 bases). V shed 3 bases and J shed 1 base, with 9 bases lying between them. CDR1 is MNHEY and CDR2 is SMNVEV in the germline V gene (reference sequence). The CDR3 runs 14 residues. The CDR3 loop reads CASSLGQTNTEAFF. CDR3 coding DNA: TGTGCCAGCAGTTTGGGGCAGACGAACACTGAAGCTTTCTTT.

The count of this clone is one. The V gene is TRBV5-1, the J gene TRBJ2-5, with 10 nucleotides matching TRBD2. After removal of 4 bases from V and 5 bases from J, the junction contained 2 bases not matched to a gene. CDR3 size: 13 residues. Germline CDR1 and CDR2: SGHRS and YFSETQ. CDR3 sequence reads: CASSPSGSETQYF. CDR3 DNA: TGCGCCAGCAGCCCTAGCGGGAGTGAGACCCAGTACTTC.

This chain uses TRBV5-5 with TRBJ1-1; 7 nucleotides match TRBD1. Per the germline V gene, CDR1 is SGHKS and CDR2 is YYEKEE (reference sequence). This CDR3 contains 15 residues. With V trimmed by 2 bases and J by 5 bases, 9 bases remained unmatched. This CDR3 is CASSLLTGILTEAFF. The CDR3 bases are TGTGCCAGCAGCTTACTGACAGGGATTCTAACTGAAGCTTTCTTT.

For the CDR3, the DNA is TGTGCCAGCAGCCCAGCTGGCAGGCTGGTCACTGAAGCTTTCTTT. Its translation: CASSPAGRLVTEAFF. This chain links TRBV7-9 with TRBJ1-1; D call uncertain. Between the trimmed V and J ends, which lost 5 bases and 4 bases, there was a span of 17 bases. CDR1 and CDR2 (germline): SEHNR, FQNEAQ (reference sequence). This CDR3 contains 15 residues.

In this sample, this clone turned up a few times. This chain uses TRBV5-1 with TRBJ2-1; D perhaps matches TRBD2 (5 bases). The V end was cut by 0 bases, the J end by 6 bases, with 10 bases between. The germline V gene encodes CDR1 SGHRS and CDR2 YFSETQ. There are 14 residues in the CDR3. CDR3 sequence reads: CASSLGVSANEQFF. The DNA for the CDR3 is TGCGCCAGCAGCTTGGGGGTTAGCGCCAATGAGCAGTTCTTC.

The chain has TRBV11-3 and TRBJ2-3, with D hard to call. V gave up 3 bases and J gave up 0 bases, with 4 bases separating them. The CDR3 loop spans 13 amino acids. Per germline, CDR1 SGHNT and CDR2 YENEEA. The chain's CDR3 is CASSFPSTDTQYF. The CDR3 DNA follows: TGTGCCAGCAGCTTCCCTAGCACAGATACGCAGTATTTT. Looking up the rest from reference TRBV11-3 and TRBJ2-3 gives the full variable domain: EAGVVQSPRYKIIEKKQPVAFWCNPISGHNTLYWYLQNLGQGPELLIRYENEEAVDDSQLPKDRFSAERLKGVDSTLKIQPAELGDSAVYLCASSFPSTDTQYFGPGTRLTVL.

The V and J genes are TRBV3-1 (or the pseudogene TRBV3-2) and TRBJ2-1; TRBD2 aligns across 10 bases. Germline V gene data show CDR1 as LGHDT and CDR2 as YNNKEL (reference sequence). CDR3 length: 14 amino acids. The V and J ends lost 8 bases and 9 bases, in that order; junction bases with no gene match: 10. CDR3 DNA sequence: TGTGCCAGCGTGGCGACTAGCGGGCTGAGTGAGCAGTTCTTC. It specifies CASVATSGLSEQFF.

The chain recombines TRBV28 with TRBJ2-7; TRBD1 is a possible D gene (5 bases). V lost 3 bases, J lost 8 bases, and 14 bases lay in between. The germline CDR1 and CDR2 sequences are MDHEN and SYDVKM. The CDR3 is 13 residues long. The CDR3 here is CASSFSTGGKQYF. The CDR3 nucleotides are TGTGCCAGCAGTTTTAGTACAGGTGGTAAGCAGTACTTC.

V gene TRBV19 combines with J gene TRBJ2-7; no definite D call. The CDR3 is made up of 15 amino acids. V was cut by 3 bases and J by 0 bases, with 12 bases left in between. CDR1 and CDR2 from the germline V gene are LNHDA and SQIVND (reference sequence). The CDR3 DNA sequence: TGTGCCAGTAGTATCGCAGTACCTGCCTCCTACGAGCAGTACTTC. Translating it yields CASSIAVPASYEQYF.

The V gene is TRBV4-1, the J gene TRBJ2-7; 9 bases agree with TRBD2. CDR1 and CDR2 (germline): MGHRA, YSYEKL. Losses at the gene ends were 1 base for V and 3 bases for J; bases not matched to a gene: 7. This CDR3 is 16 amino acids long. CDR3 region: CASSQVSAGGLYEQYF. In DNA, the CDR3 is TGCGCCAGCAGCCAAGTATCGGCGGGGGGGCTCTACGAGCAGTACTTC.

V gene TRBV11-3 combines with J gene TRBJ2-3, with D unresolved. This CDR3 has 14 amino acids. V was cut by 5 bases and J by 2 bases, with 11 bases left in between. Germline V gene data show CDR1 as SGHNT and CDR2 as YENEEA. This chain's CDR3 is CASSADQITDTQYF. The CDR3 DNA reads as TGTGCCAGCAGCGCCGATCAGATCACAGATACGCAGTATTTT. The full variable domain, rest sourced from reference TRBV11-3 and TRBJ2-3, is EAGVVQSPRYKIIEKKQPVAFWCNPISGHNTLYWYLQNLGQGPELLIRYENEEAVDDSQLPKDRFSAERLKGVDSTLKIQPAELGDSAVYLCASSADQITDTQYFGPGTRLTVL.

This clone was seen just once. The chain couples TRBV11-2 to TRBJ1-5; 9 positions agree with TRBD1. After removal of 1 base from V and 7 bases from J, the junction contained 5 bases not matched to a gene. Germline V CDR1 and CDR2: SGHAT, FQNNGV. The CDR3 is 15 residues long. As DNA, the CDR3 is TGTGCCAGCAGCTTAGGATCGGGACAGGGCCAGCCCCAGCATTTT. This gives the protein CASSLGSGQGQPQHF.

The chain employs TRBV28 and TRBJ1-2; D may be TRBD1 (6 bases). This CDR3 is built from 12 residues. Germline values: CDR1 MDHEN, CDR2 SYDVKM. Trimming shortened V by 2 bases and J by 6 bases, and 7 bases separated the two germline ends. Here the CDR3 DNA reads TGTGCCAGCAGTTTAGCAGGGGATGGCTACACCTTC. Residues: CASSLAGDGYTF.